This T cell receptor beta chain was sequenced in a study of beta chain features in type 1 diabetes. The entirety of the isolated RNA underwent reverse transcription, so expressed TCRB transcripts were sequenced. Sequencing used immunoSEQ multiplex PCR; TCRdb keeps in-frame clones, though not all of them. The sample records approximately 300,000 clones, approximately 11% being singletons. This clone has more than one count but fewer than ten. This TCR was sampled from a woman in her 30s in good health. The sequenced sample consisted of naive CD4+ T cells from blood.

CDR3 protein: CASSFDSQTEQFF. The CDR3 DNA reads TGTGCCAGCAGCTTCGACTCCCAAACTGAGCAGTTCTTC. The chain is built from TRBV7-9 and TRBJ2-1; D remains ambiguous. Looked up from germline, CDR1 is SEHNR and CDR2 is FQNEAQ (reference sequence). This CDR3 comprises 13 residues. Trimming removed 3 bases from V and 9 bases from J, with 12 bases in between.